This T cell receptor beta chain was recovered during a study of cytomegalovirus exposure and HLA in healthy donors. Of note for this clone: Its antigen is not known.

The PCR used 60 Vbeta and 13 Jbeta primers. The assay was immunoSEQ multiplex PCR, and TCRdb's table has in-frame clones only and misses some. The sample has tens of thousands of clones, about 77% seen once. The CDR3 contains 13 residues. V was shortened by 3 bases and J by 3 bases, with 7 bases between the two germline ends. Germline values: CDR1 SEHNR, CDR2 FQNEAQ (reference sequence). General study points: The likely explanation for a cluster of highly shared sequence variants was sequencing artifact. The study put under 200 TCR beta chains on its list as cytomegalovirus-associated.

The chain has TRBV7-9 and TRBJ2-3; D is unclear. This sequence was found in a male donor in good health and CMV-seropositive. Sequencing input: PBMCs. The CDR3 nucleotides are TGTGCCAGCAGCTTCTTGAGTACAGATACGCAGTATTTT. Protein sequence: CASSFLSTDTQYF.